Listed below are T cell receptor beta chains from one sample, sequenced in a study of CD8 T cells in Susac syndrome. TCRdb fed the immunoSEQ multiplex PCR reads into MiXCR, producing one record per CDR3 protein. The data hold 100,000 to 150,000 distinct CDR3 sequences, with around 94% observed a single time. Sequencing input: CD8+ T cells from PBMCs. The receptors were gathered from a human donor with Susac syndrome. The CDR3 runs from the conserved cysteine through the conserved F or W.

j_gene: TRBJ2-7
v_gene: TRBV19
CDR3aa: CASSAGGLFYEQYF

j_gene: TRBJ2-4
v_gene: TRBV6-5
CDR3aa: CASGPGQRIIQYF

j_gene: TRBJ1-1
v_gene: TRBV11-2
CDR3aa: CASSPKSGRGTEAFF

j_gene: TRBJ1-2
v_gene: TRBV7-2
CDR3aa: CASTPGAGYYTF

j_gene: TRBJ2-2
v_gene: TRBV13
CDR3aa: CASSLFSTGELFF

j_gene: TRBJ2-1
v_gene: TRBV5-1
CDR3aa: CASSSSGVSYNEQFF

j_gene: TRBJ2-7
v_gene: TRBV12-3/TRBV12-4
CDR3aa: CASSLGSYSYEQYF

j_gene: TRBJ2-5
v_gene: TRBV30
CDR3aa: CAWTSGQQETQYF

j_gene: TRBJ1-2
v_gene: TRBV4-1
CDR3aa: CASSPTGGGPNYGYTF

j_gene: TRBJ2-3
v_gene: TRBV9
CDR3aa: CASSVGGASTDTQYF

j_gene: TRBJ2-7
v_gene: TRBV4-3
CDR3aa: CASSPGTGVDEQYF

j_gene: TRBJ2-5
v_gene: TRBV2
CDR3aa: CASLLLAGAETQYF

j_gene: TRBJ2-2
v_gene: TRBV6-5
CDR3aa: CASSYSFSTGELFF

j_gene: TRBJ2-1
v_gene: TRBV19
CDR3aa: CASSLHGGNNEQFF

j_gene: TRBJ2-7
v_gene: TRBV5-6
CDR3aa: CASSTPLAYEQYF

j_gene: TRBJ2-1
v_gene: TRBV7-9
CDR3aa: CASSEEEDEQFF

j_gene: TRBJ2-1
v_gene: TRBV12-5
CDR3aa: CASGLARFLREDNEQFF

j_gene: TRBJ1-2
v_gene: TRBV19
CDR3aa: CASSIGTGNYGYTF

j_gene: TRBJ1-2
v_gene: TRBV2
CDR3aa: CASSERGQGTLGYTF

j_gene: TRBJ1-5
v_gene: TRBV30
CDR3aa: CAWSPSTGKPQHF

j_gene: TRBJ1-1
v_gene: TRBV20-1
CDR3aa: CSARLGGDTEAFF

j_gene: TRBJ2-1
v_gene: TRBV9
CDR3aa: CASSVGQGSSYNEQFF

j_gene: TRBJ1-1
v_gene: TRBV20-1
CDR3aa: CSARGAGTEAFF

j_gene: TRBJ2-7
v_gene: TRBV2
CDR3aa: CASSGTYEQYF

j_gene: TRBJ2-7
v_gene: TRBV7-9
CDR3aa: CASSLGTRPYEQYF

j_gene: TRBJ2-3
v_gene: TRBV6-1
CDR3aa: CASSEGGPTDTQYF

j_gene: TRBJ2-2
v_gene: TRBV20-1
CDR3aa: CSARVPKRERERTGELFF

j_gene: TRBJ2-1
v_gene: TRBV13
CDR3aa: CASSVGGKRDEQFF

j_gene: TRBJ2-1
v_gene: TRBV7-9
CDR3aa: CASSSGQGEINEQFF

j_gene: TRBJ1-1
v_gene: TRBV12-3/TRBV12-4
CDR3aa: CASSPDITEAFF

j_gene: TRBJ2-5
v_gene: TRBV20-1
CDR3aa: CSARDGPGETQYF

j_gene: TRBJ1-2
v_gene: TRBV29-1
CDR3aa: CSVPPGTENYGYTF

j_gene: TRBJ2-7
v_gene: TRBV3-1
CDR3aa: CASSHPGQGHEQYF

j_gene: TRBJ1-1
v_gene: TRBV7-2
CDR3aa: CASTPSVTGWTEAFF

j_gene: TRBJ1-2
v_gene: TRBV6-4
CDR3aa: CASSAGEAYGYTF

j_gene: TRBJ2-5
v_gene: TRBV6-6
CDR3aa: CASGGGEETQYF

j_gene: TRBJ1-2
v_gene: TRBV27
CDR3aa: CASSAVAGGGYTF

j_gene: TRBJ2-1
v_gene: TRBV12-3/TRBV12-4
CDR3aa: CASSELPGQGNNEQFF

j_gene: TRBJ2-5
v_gene: TRBV4-2
CDR3aa: CASSQILAGEETQYF

j_gene: TRBJ1-5
v_gene: TRBV20-1
CDR3aa: CSARGGLEPQHF

j_gene: TRBJ2-6
v_gene: TRBV4-2
CDR3aa: CASSPERQGPSGANVLTF

j_gene: TRBJ1-2
v_gene: TRBV30
CDR3aa: CAWTGSIDGYTF

j_gene: TRBJ1-1
v_gene: TRBV12-5
CDR3aa: CASGFLNTEAFF

j_gene: TRBJ1-1
v_gene: TRBV4-3
CDR3aa: CASSQDATGITDTEAFF

j_gene: TRBJ2-1
v_gene: TRBV7-6
CDR3aa: CASSYGENNEQFF

j_gene: TRBJ1-4
v_gene: TRBV20-1
CDR3aa: CSASGAQKTEKLFF

j_gene: TRBJ2-1
v_gene: TRBV4-2
CDR3aa: CASSQERLRSSYNEQFF

j_gene: TRBJ2-5
v_gene: TRBV6-5
CDR3aa: CASSLSGGAPETQYF